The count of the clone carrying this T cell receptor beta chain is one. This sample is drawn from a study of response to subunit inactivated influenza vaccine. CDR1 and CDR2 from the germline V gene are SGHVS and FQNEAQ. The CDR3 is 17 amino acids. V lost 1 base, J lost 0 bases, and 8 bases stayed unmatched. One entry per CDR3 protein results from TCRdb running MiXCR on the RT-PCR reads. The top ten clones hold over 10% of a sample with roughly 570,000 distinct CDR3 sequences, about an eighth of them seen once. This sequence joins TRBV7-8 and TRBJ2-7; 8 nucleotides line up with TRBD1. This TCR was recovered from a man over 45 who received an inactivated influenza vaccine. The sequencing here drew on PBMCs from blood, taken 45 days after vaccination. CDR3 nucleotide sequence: TGTGCCAGCAGCTTAGTAGGGGCCGGGACAGGCTCCTACGAGCAGTACTTC. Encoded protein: CASSLVGAGTGSYEQYF.